What follows is one T cell receptor beta chain and its context. This specimen belongs to a study of blood T cell repertoires in COVID-19. Authors' methods: Estimation of nucleated cell counts was performed using reference gene primer amplification. The table came from immunoSEQ multiplex PCR; TCRdb's copy has only in-frame clones and leaves some out. V and J calls and clone size are given by that table; D and trimming were obtained from the DNA. Seen here are roughly 450,000 clones, less than 95% observed once, and the top ten hold 0.6% to 0.7%. Those who participated ranged in age from about 18 to 95 years and resided in under 25 US areas. Participants' own reports of clinical history determined their cohort assignment. Before being deemed recovered, Cohort 3 donors had two negative PCRs, clearance, or symptom resolution. The germline gives CDR1 GTSNPN, CDR2 SVGIG (reference sequence). V dropped 2 bases and J dropped 9; count of bases not matched to a gene: 2. The length of the CDR3 is 13 residues.

The material sequenced was PBMCs or T cells enriched from blood (not recorded which). This chain uses TRBV30 with TRBJ1-6; 9 nucleotides align to TRBD1. The source is a man aged 18 to 35 who had recovered from COVID-19. CDR3 amino acids: CAWSWDRASPLHF. In DNA, the CDR3 is TGTGCCTGGAGTTGGGACAGGGCTTCACCCCTCCACTTT.